This T cell receptor (beta chain) came from a study of technical replicates of blood from a handful of donors. CDR1 SGHVS and CDR2 FNYEAQ come from the germline V gene. The CDR3 length is 15 residues. The V segment lost 5 bases and the J segment 3 bases; nucleotides outside the gene matches: 9. TCRdb's table, derived via immunoSEQ multiplex PCR, lists solely in-frame clones and lacks some. The table includes around 84,000 clones, 95% to 98% detected once. The material sequenced was T cells isolated from PBMCs. The chain uses TRBV7-6 and TRBJ2-7; 8 bases fit TRBD2. The TCR comes from a human donor in good health. The CDR3 bases are TGTGCCAGCAGCGCGACCCAGCGGGGGAGCTACGAGCAGTACTTC. Translating it yields CASSATQRGSYEQYF.